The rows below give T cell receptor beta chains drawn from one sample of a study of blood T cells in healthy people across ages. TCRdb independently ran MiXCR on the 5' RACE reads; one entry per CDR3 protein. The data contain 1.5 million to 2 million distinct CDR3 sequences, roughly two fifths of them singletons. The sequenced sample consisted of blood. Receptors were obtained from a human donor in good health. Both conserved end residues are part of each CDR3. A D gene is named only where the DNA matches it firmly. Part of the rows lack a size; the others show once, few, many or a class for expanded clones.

DNA: TGTGCCAGCAGCTTAATTTTCGGCGGGGAGCTGTTTTTT
CDR3: CASSLIFGGELFF
size: NA
J: TRBJ2-2
D: NA
V: TRBV11-2

DNA: TGTGCCAGCAGTGACAGAAGACTAGACACCGGGGAGCTGTTTTTT
CDR3: CASSDRRLDTGELFF
size: NA
J: TRBJ2-2
D: NA
V: TRBV2

DNA: TGCAGCTTTGGGGGCAGCTCCTACGAGCAGTACTTC
CDR3: CSFGGSSYEQYF
size: few
J: TRBJ2-7
D: NA
V: TRBV29-1

DNA: TGTGCCACCAGCAGAGAAGAAGGCTACACCTTC
CDR3: CATSREEGYTF
size: NA
J: TRBJ1-2
D: NA
V: TRBV15

DNA: TGTGCCACCAGTGATCTGGTGAAGGGGAACTTAGAGCAGTACTTC
CDR3: CATSDLVKGNLEQYF
size: NA
J: TRBJ2-7
D: NA
V: TRBV24-1

DNA: TGCAGTTTCCCGAAGGGTGAGGGGCGAGAGCAGTACTTC
CDR3: CSFPKGEGREQYF
size: few
J: TRBJ2-7
D: NA
V: TRBV20-1

DNA: TGCAGTGCAAACTCGATTGGAGCTTTCTTT
CDR3: CSANSIGAFF
size: NA
J: TRBJ1-1
D: NA
V: TRBV20-1

DNA: TGCAGTGCTGCGGCCGGGGTTGAAGGCGAGCAGTACTTC
CDR3: CSAAAGVEGEQYF
size: few
J: TRBJ2-7
D: NA
V: TRBV20-1

DNA: TGTGCCAGCAGCCCTACCGGGACAGGGGTTTTGCGTGGCTACACCTTC
CDR3: CASSPTGTGVLRGYTF
size: NA
J: TRBJ1-2
D: TRBD1
V: TRBV7-9

DNA: TGTGCCAGCAGCCGGACAGGGTTCTACGAGCAGTACTTC
CDR3: CASSRTGFYEQYF
size: many
J: TRBJ2-7
D: TRBD1
V: TRBV6-5

DNA: TGTGCCAGCAGCCCCGAGGGGGGACTACCTGGGAAGCAGTATTTT
CDR3: CASSPEGGLPGKQYF
size: NA
J: TRBJ2-3
D: NA
V: TRBV7-3

DNA: TGTGCCAGCAGACAGACACAGGGGGCCTACAATGAGCAGTTCTTC
CDR3: CASRQTQGAYNEQFF
size: few
J: TRBJ2-1
D: TRBD1
V: TRBV6-5

DNA: TGCGCCAGCAGCCAGTCAGGGCGGGTAAATTCACCCCTCCACTTT
CDR3: CASSQSGRVNSPLHF
size: NA
J: TRBJ1-6
D: NA
V: TRBV4-1

DNA: TGTGCCAGCAGCCAGGATCCCGGACTAGCCCGAACCTACAATGAGCAGTTCTTC
CDR3: CASSQDPGLARTYNEQFF
size: NA
J: TRBJ2-1
D: TRBD2
V: TRBV14

DNA: TGTGCCAGCAGCCAAAGACAGGGACCGAATAATTCACCCCTCCACTTT
CDR3: CASSQRQGPNNSPLHF
size: NA
J: TRBJ1-6
D: TRBD1
V: TRBV28

DNA: TGTGCCAGCAGTCATCCCCCCCGGTGGAGCTCCTACGAGCAGTACTTC
CDR3: CASSHPPRWSSYEQYF
size: few
J: TRBJ2-7
D: NA
V: TRBV6-5

DNA: TGTGCCAGCAGTCAACGGGGGAACGGAGGGGAAAAACTGTTTTTT
CDR3: CASSQRGNGGEKLFF
size: NA
J: TRBJ1-4
D: NA
V: TRBV4-2

DNA: TGCAGTGCTGGAGCAGTTGATGGACAGGGACATTCACCCCTCCACTTT
CDR3: CSAGAVDGQGHSPLHF
size: NA
J: TRBJ1-6
D: TRBD1
V: TRBV20-1

DNA: TGTGCCAGCAGTCCCTCAGACGTGGGGATCTCTGGGGCCAACGTCCTGACTTTC
CDR3: CASSPSDVGISGANVLTF
size: NA
J: TRBJ2-6
D: NA
V: TRBV12-3/TRBV12-4

DNA: TGTGCCAGCAGCTTAGGACGAGGTAGTACGCAGTATTTT
CDR3: CASSLGRGSTQYF
size: few
J: TRBJ2-3
D: NA
V: TRBV7-9

DNA: TGTGCCAGCAGCTCGCCGGACAGGGGGCAGGGGGACTACGAGCAGTACTTC
CDR3: CASSSPDRGQGDYEQYF
size: NA
J: TRBJ2-7
D: TRBD1
V: TRBV7-8

DNA: TGCGCCAGCAGCTTAGGACAGTTTAGCTCCTATAATTCACCCCTCCACTTT
CDR3: CASSLGQFSSYNSPLHF
size: NA
J: TRBJ1-6
D: NA
V: TRBV5-1

DNA: TGTGCCCGTAGTATCGGGGCAGCTAATGAAAAACTGTTTTTT
CDR3: CARSIGAANEKLFF
size: few
J: TRBJ1-4
D: NA
V: TRBV19

DNA: TGCAGCGTTGGAGGCCTACATCAGCCCCAGCATTTT
CDR3: CSVGGLHQPQHF
size: NA
J: TRBJ1-5
D: NA
V: TRBV29-1

DNA: TGTGCCAGCAGCTTAATGGCAGGGGGATTGAGAAATCAGCCCCAGCATTTT
CDR3: CASSLMAGGLRNQPQHF
size: NA
J: TRBJ1-5
D: TRBD1
V: TRBV7-9

DNA: TGCGCCAGCAGCTTGAATCGGGGAGGTAATGAAAAACTGTTTTTT
CDR3: CASSLNRGGNEKLFF
size: few
J: TRBJ1-4
D: NA
V: TRBV5-1

DNA: TGTGCCTGGAGTCCGGACAGACTGAATGATGGCTACACCTTC
CDR3: CAWSPDRLNDGYTF
size: NA
J: TRBJ1-2
D: NA
V: TRBV30

DNA: TGCGCCAGCAGCCAACTACTATCATCCAACGAGCAGTACTTC
CDR3: CASSQLLSSNEQYF
size: NA
J: TRBJ2-7
D: NA
V: TRBV4-3

DNA: TGTGCCAGCAGTGGTGGGGACCTTAACTATGGCTACACCTTC
CDR3: CASSGGDLNYGYTF
size: NA
J: TRBJ1-2
D: NA
V: TRBV25-1

DNA: TGTGCCAGCAGTTATGGGGACCTCAGGGCCAAAAACATTCAGTACTTC
CDR3: CASSYGDLRAKNIQYF
size: NA
J: TRBJ2-4
D: NA
V: TRBV6-2/TRBV6-3

DNA: TGTGCCACCAGCAGAGATCCTGGCAGGGGGGCTCCTGAAGCTTTCTTT
CDR3: CATSRDPGRGAPEAFF
size: few
J: TRBJ1-1
D: TRBD1
V: TRBV15

DNA: TGTGCCATCGCGCAATCGAGAGCAGGTACGCAGTATTTT
CDR3: CAIAQSRAGTQYF
size: NA
J: TRBJ2-3
D: NA
V: TRBV12-3/TRBV12-4

DNA: TGTGCCAGCAGCTCGGCAGGACCTAACAATGAGCAGTTCTTC
CDR3: CASSSAGPNNEQFF
size: NA
J: TRBJ2-1
D: NA
V: TRBV7-3

DNA: TGTGCCTGTTGGAAAAACACAGATACGCAGTATTTT
CDR3: CACWKNTDTQYF
size: NA
J: TRBJ2-3
D: NA
V: TRBV30